This TCR beta chain emerged from a study of cytomegalovirus exposure and HLA in healthy donors. Study information: Early released data comprised around 80 million unique TCRs from HLA-typed donors.

The ends lost 8 bases at V and 8 bases at J; junction bases unmatched: 9. In germline, CDR1 is MNHNS, CDR2 SASEGT. This CDR3 is built from 14 residues. Both 60 Vbeta primers and 13 Jbeta primers went into the PCR. Assay used: immunoSEQ multiplex PCR; TCRdb lists only in-frame clones, some missing. The sample yields about 160,000 clones, around 83% seen once. V is TRBV6-1 and J is TRBJ2-1, with 10 positions matching TRBD2. The receptor comes from a girl aged 2-10 years in good health and CMV-seropositive. The sample consisted of PBMCs. CDR3 sequence reads: CASGASGSGDEQFF. As DNA, the CDR3 is TGTGCCAGCGGGGCTAGCGGGAGTGGGGATGAGCAGTTCTTC.